One and the same sample provided the 28 T cell receptor beta chains below, sequenced in a study of cytomegalovirus exposure and HLA in healthy donors. The study ran its PCR with 60 Vbeta and 13 Jbeta primers. Profiling relied on immunoSEQ multiplex PCR, and the TCRdb table lists in-frame clones only, not all of them. There are 130,000 or so clones in the sample; 82% occur only once, and roughly 1.5% lies in the top ten. The source material was PBMCs. These receptor sequences come from a woman aged 18-29 years in good health and CMV-seronegative.

The chain combines TRBV18 with TRBJ1-2; D is perhaps TRBD1 (5 bases). This CDR3 has 13 amino acids. From germline, CDR1 is KGHSH and CDR2 LQKENI. The V gene lost 1 base and the J gene lost 8 bases, with 11 bases spanning the gap. CDR3 amino acids: CASSPRGGEGYTF. CDR3 nucleotides: TGTGCCAGCTCACCACGGGGGGGGGAAGGCTACACCTTC.

The V and J genes are TRBV20-1 and TRBJ2-5; D is unresolved. The V gene's germline CDR1 is DFQATT and CDR2 SNEGSKA (reference sequence). The CDR3 is made up of 11 amino acids. Trimming cost V 1 base and J 8 bases, with 8 bases left between them. The CDR3 protein is CSARGRQTQYF. In DNA form, the CDR3 reads TGCAGTGCTAGAGGCCGACAAACCCAGTACTTC.

V is TRBV7-9 and J is TRBJ1-2; 7 bases map to TRBD1. The CDR3 consists of 13 residues. V lost 3 bases to trimming and J lost 8 bases; unmatched junction nucleotides: 6. The germline gives CDR1 SEHNR, CDR2 FQNEAQ (reference sequence). CDR3 sequence (DNA): TGTGCCAGCAGCTTTACAGGGGTTAGCGGCTACACCTTC. Translated, it gives CASSFTGVSGYTF.

This clone was recorded a few times. The chain carries TRBV5-4 and TRBJ1-6; 8 bases are a match to TRBD1. Per germline, CDR1 SGHNT and CDR2 YYREEE (reference sequence). V was clipped by 0 bases and J by 8 bases; unmatched bases: 1. The CDR3 runs to 14 residues. CDR3 region: CASSLGTGYSPLHF. The DNA for the CDR3 is TGTGCCAGCAGCTTGGGGACAGGGTATTCACCCCTCCACTTT.

CDR3 DNA: TGTGCCAGCTCACCCACAGGGACAGCCCAAGAGACCCAGTACTTC. Amino acid sequence: CASSPTGTAQETQYF. The rearrangement links TRBV18 to TRBJ2-5; 7 nucleotides line up with TRBD1. CDR1 is KGHSH and CDR2 is LQKENI in the germline V gene. This CDR3 is built from 15 residues. The V segment lost 3 bases and the J segment 1 base; nucleotides outside the gene matches: 5. Filled out from reference TRBV18 and TRBJ2-5, the complete variable domain reads NAGVMQNPRHLVRRRGQEARLRCSPMKGHSHVYWYRQLPEEGLKFMVYLQKENIIDESGMPKERFSAEFPKEGPSILRIQQVVRGDSAAYFCASSPTGTAQETQYFGPGTRLLVL.

The genes are TRBV5-1 and TRBJ1-2; TRBD1 aligns across 9 bases. This CDR3 is built from 15 residues. V trimming: 3 bases; J trimming: 4 bases; junction bases outside the gene matches: 7. CDR1 is SGHRS and CDR2 is YFSETQ in the germline V gene. The CDR3 bases are TGCGCCAGCAGCTACGGACAGGGGTTAATCTATGGCTACACCTTC. It specifies CASSYGQGLIYGYTF.

The chain carries TRBV18 and TRBJ1-2, with unresolved D. This CDR3 is 13 amino acids long. From germline, CDR1 is KGHSH and CDR2 LQKENI. V was clipped by 6 bases and J by 5 bases, with 13 bases between them. The CDR3 reads CASSPNRRYGYTF. CDR3 DNA: TGTGCCAGCTCCCCAAACCGGCGGTATGGCTACACCTTC.

This clone came up once. The chain is built from TRBV14 and TRBJ2-2; D perhaps matches TRBD2 (5 bases). Germline V gene lookup returns CDR1 SGHDN and CDR2 FVKESK. The germline V and J ends were trimmed by 1 base and 0 bases, with 9 bases remaining between them. The CDR3 is 16 amino acids. The CDR3 sequence is CASSQVAGANTGELFF. The CDR3 DNA reads as TGTGCCAGCAGCCAAGTAGCCGGGGCGAACACCGGGGAGCTGTTTTTT.

The rearrangement links TRBV6-6 to TRBJ1-1; unclear D gene. Trimming cost V 0 bases and J 5 bases, with 16 bases left between them. This CDR3 has 16 amino acids. Germline assignment: CDR1 MNHNY and CDR2 SVGAGI (reference sequence). The CDR3 sequence is CASSYSKNTPGTEAFF. CDR3 bases: TGTGCCAGCAGTTACTCGAAAAACACCCCCGGGACTGAAGCTTTCTTT.

This clone has a handful of counts. The chain couples TRBV30 to TRBJ1-2; a possible D gene is TRBD1 (5 bases). Per germline, CDR1 GTSNPN and CDR2 SVGIG (reference sequence). The CDR3 sequence is 12 residues long. V lost 0 bases and J 7 bases, leaving 9 bases between the germline ends. Written as DNA, the CDR3 is TGTGCCTGGAGTGTATGGGGCGGTGGCTACACCTTC. Protein sequence: CAWSVWGGGYTF.

The chain joins TRBV9 to TRBJ1-1, with 10 bases matching TRBD1. Per the germline V gene, CDR1 is SGDLS and CDR2 is YYNGEE. V gave up 2 bases and J gave up 3 bases; unmatched junction bases: 4. The CDR3 is made up of 15 amino acids. In DNA form, the CDR3 reads TGTGCCAGCAGCGTTATGGACAGGGGGTACACTGAAGCTTTCTTT. Translating gives CASSVMDRGYTEAFF.

V is TRBV5-4 and J is TRBJ2-3, with 7 bases fitting TRBD2. Germline V gene sequence: CDR1 SGHNT, CDR2 YYREEE (reference sequence). V trimming: 3 bases; J trimming: 3 bases; junction bases outside the gene matches: 16. The CDR3 is 18 residues long. The CDR3 coding sequence is TGTGCCAGCAGCTCCCCGGAGGGAGCGGGATATGGTACAGATACGCAGTATTTT. It yields the protein CASSSPEGAGYGTDTQYF.

V and J are TRBV15 and TRBJ2-2, with TRBD1 as a possible D gene (6 bases). The CDR3 has 17 amino acids. The V gene's germline CDR1 is LNHNV and CDR2 YYDKDF (reference sequence). Trimming took 0 bases from V and 4 from J, leaving 15 bases between them. The CDR3 DNA is TGTGCCACCAGCAGAGATGTGCTCAGGGGTGCCACCGGGGAGCTGTTTTTT. Its protein product is CATSRDVLRGATGELFF.

This clone was recorded only once. The J gene is TRBJ1-5, the V gene TRBV27; no clear D. This CDR3 has 16 amino acids. Germline V gene lookup returns CDR1 MNHEY and CDR2 SMNVEV (reference sequence). V was trimmed by 5 bases and J by 0 bases, leaving 14 bases between them. The CDR3 protein is CASSPRGGYSNQPQHF. The CDR3 DNA sequence: TGTGCCAGCAGTCCCCGTGGAGGTTATAGCAATCAGCCCCAGCATTTT.

The rearrangement uses TRBV29-1 and TRBJ2-1, with D uncertain. Germline CDR1 and CDR2: SQVTM and ANQGSEA. The CDR3 spans 11 residues. Trimming cost V 4 bases and J 5 bases, with 6 bases left between them. CDR3 in amino acids: CSVVSDNEQFF. In DNA, the CDR3 is TGCAGCGTTGTTTCCGACAATGAGCAGTTCTTC.

This chain connects TRBV10-3 to TRBJ2-1, with D possibly matching TRBD1 (5 bases). The CDR3 sequence is 16 residues long. Germline assignment: CDR1 ENHRY and CDR2 SYGVKD. V gave up 2 bases and J gave up 8 bases, with 19 bases separating them. The CDR3 region has the DNA TGTGCCATCAGTGAGACCCCCAGTGGGGCTCAATATGAGCAGTTCTTC. As protein: CAISETPSGAQYEQFF.

J is TRBJ1-1 and V is TRBV5-1, with no clear D. V shed 0 bases and J shed 4 bases, with 10 bases lying between them. Germline V lookup: CDR1 SGHRS, CDR2 YFSETQ. The CDR3 spans 14 residues. As DNA, the CDR3 is TGCGCCAGCAGCTTGGAACCTGCGGGCACTGAAGCTTTCTTT. Its protein product is CASSLEPAGTEAFF.

CDR3 amino acids: CASSREPAGAGNTIYF. Here the CDR3 DNA reads TGTGCCAGCTCACGTGAACCGGCAGGGGCTGGAAACACCATATATTTT. V and J are TRBV18 and TRBJ1-3, with D perhaps matching TRBD1 (6 bases). The germline V gene has CDR1 KGHSH and CDR2 LQKENI. V dropped 4 bases and J dropped 2 bases, with 15 bases sitting between them. CDR3 length: 16 amino acids.

A remark on this clone: Other DNA sequences in this specimen translate into the identical CDR3. This chain uses TRBV5-1 with TRBJ2-7; a possible D gene is TRBD2 (6 bases). The V end was cut by 0 bases, the J end by 1 base, with 8 bases between. CDR3 length equals 14 residues. CDR1 and CDR2 from the germline V gene are SGHRS and YFSETQ. This CDR3 reads CASSLVAGSYEQYF. The CDR3 DNA is TGCGCCAGCAGCTTGGTTGCGGGGTCCTACGAGCAGTACTTC. Combining the CDR3 with reference TRBV5-1 and TRBJ2-7 gives the whole variable domain KAGVTQTPRYLIKTRGQQVTLSCSPISGHRSVSWYQQTPGQGLQFLFEYFSETQRNKGNFPGRFSGRQFSNSRSEMNVSTLELGDSALYLCASSLVAGSYEQYFGPGTRLTVT.

This rearrangement joins TRBV7-8 to TRBJ2-5, with 9 bases matching TRBD1. Germline values: CDR1 SGHVS, CDR2 FQNEAQ. The CDR3 loop spans 14 amino acids. V lost 4 bases, J lost 7 bases, and 7 bases stayed unmatched. As DNA, the CDR3 is TGTGCCAGCAGCTGGACAGGGGTTAGCGGGACCCAGTACTTC. Encoded protein: CASSWTGVSGTQYF.

This chain uses TRBV5-8 with TRBJ2-7; the D gene is possibly TRBD2 (8 bases). This CDR3 is built from 15 residues. CDR1 is SGHTS and CDR2 is YDEGEE in the germline V gene. V lost 4 bases to trimming and J lost 3 bases, with 17 bases between them. The CDR3 nucleotides are TGTGCCAGCAGCCAGGGGGTAGCGGGGAACTACGAGCAGTACTTC. Its translation is CASSQGVAGNYEQYF.

The V and J genes are TRBV5-1 and TRBJ1-4, with D maybe TRBD1 (6 bases). V shed 1 base and J shed 3 bases, with 10 bases lying between them. CDR3 size: 15 residues. Germline V gives CDR1 SGHRS, CDR2 YFSETQ. CDR3 sequence reads: CASSLTGTPNEKLFF. Written as DNA, the CDR3 is TGCGCCAGCAGCTTGACGGGGACACCTAATGAAAAACTGTTTTTT.

The CDR3 region is CSVGRTRDEQYF. The CDR3 DNA reads as TGCAGCGTTGGCCGGACTAGAGACGAGCAGTACTTC. The V call is TRBV29-1, the J call TRBJ2-7; 7 nucleotides match TRBD2. This CDR3 is 12 amino acids long. The germline V gene has CDR1 SQVTM and CDR2 ANQGSEA. Trimming cost V 4 bases and J 5 bases; bases outside gene matches: 5.

This rearrangement joins TRBV6-7 to TRBJ1-4; 10 bases line up with TRBD1. TRBV6-7 is given ORF status, its function remaining uncertain. The V gene end was trimmed by 6 bases and the J gene end by 6 bases; junction bases not matched to a gene: 4. The CDR3 runs 14 residues. DNA of the CDR3: TGTGCCAGCAGCCCCGGGACAGGGGATGAAAAACTGTTTTTT. Translated: CASSPGTGDEKLFF.

The rearrangement uses TRBV7-2 and TRBJ2-1; 7 bases agree with TRBD2. J lost 2 bases, V lost 4 bases, and 8 bases had no gene match. CDR1 is SGHTA and CDR2 is FQGNSA in the germline V gene. CDR3 length: 16 amino acids. The CDR3 nucleotides read TGTGCCAGCAGCTCCGCGGGCGGGAGCACCTACAATGAGCAGTTCTTC. Translation: CASSSAGGSTYNEQFF.

This chain uses TRBV2 with TRBJ1-1; perhaps TRBD1 as D (6 bases). CDR1 SNHLY and CDR2 FYNNEI come from the germline V gene. The germline V and J ends were trimmed by 1 base and 0 bases, with 18 bases remaining between them. There are 18 residues in the CDR3. CDR3 nucleotides: TGTGCCAGCAGTGAAGAAAGTCGGGGGGGCTGGATGAACACTGAAGCTTTCTTT. Translation gives CASSEESRGGWMNTEAFF.

The chain links TRBV5-1 to TRBJ2-3; a possible D gene is TRBD1 (5 bases). Germline loops: CDR1 SGHRS, CDR2 YFSETQ. The CDR3 runs to 14 residues. With 5 bases removed from V and 4 bases from J, the gap between germline ends came to 14 bases. As DNA, the CDR3 is TGCGCCAGCAGGTTAGCCCCAGGGTCAGATACGCAGTATTTT. Its translation: CASRLAPGSDTQYF.

The V call is TRBV7-8, the J call TRBJ2-5, with TRBD2 matching 9 bases. The CDR3 has 14 amino acids. V dropped 2 bases and J dropped 3; count of bases not matched to a gene: 1. Germline CDR1 and CDR2: SGHVS and FQNEAQ. The CDR3 region is CASSLPSGEETQYF. The CDR3 region has the DNA TGTGCCAGCAGCTTACCTAGCGGGGAAGAGACCCAGTACTTC.